This entry describes one T cell receptor beta chain. The antigen remains unidentified. The data belong to a study of blood T cells in healthy people across ages. It was with a sample-barcoded 5' primer and a J-beta primer mix that a second PCR of roughly 6 to 12 cycles was run. MiXCR, run by TCRdb on the 5' RACE reads, gives a single entry per CDR3 protein. The table shows almost 800,000 distinct CDR3 sequences, with 58% occurring only once. General observations from the study: Unsorted PBMCs ruled out conclusive naive versus antigen-experienced comparison.

Germline V lookup: CDR1 LGHDT, CDR2 YNNKEL (reference sequence). CDR3 length equals 16 residues. V lost 4 bases and J lost 2, with 18 bases in between. The chain joins TRBV3-1 to TRBJ2-7, with D possibly being TRBD2 (6 bases). What was sequenced was blood. The TCR originated in a man aged 30 to 39 in good health. CDR3 coding DNA: TGTGCCAGCAGCCCCACGGGACTGACGGGAACCTACGAGCAGTACTTC. Its protein is CASSPTGLTGTYEQYF.